This T cell receptor beta chain is from a study of shared clonotypes between healthy human individuals. Germline values: CDR1 SGDLS, CDR2 YYNGEE. The CDR3 length is 14 residues. V lost 0 bases, J lost 2 bases, and 6 bases lay in between. Per the study methods: ImmunoSEQ supplied junction-only sequences lacking quality scores, so filtering was different. Here immunoSEQ multiplex PCR was the method, and the copy in TCRdb shows in-frame clones only, minus some. That table gives V, J and clone size, and the DNA gave D and trimming. Of around 690,000 clones in the sample, 90% were seen once. Study-level points and caveats: The study found about 5% of naive CD4 clonotypes shared across a few donors. Represented diversity (both genetic and exposure-history) was limited by the small number of donors. Generation probability values for non-shared clonotypes were lower than those for clonotypes shared by all four donors.

This clone was counted only a few times. Its specificity is not known. This receptor was obtained from a man between 18 and 35 years old in good health. Some clones in this sample may be carry-over from other donors' samples. The chain links TRBV9 to TRBJ1-3; D ambiguous. Sequenced: memory CD8+ T cells from PBMCs. The subset here: CD45RO+ cells pooled with CCR7-negative TemRA cells. CDR3 nucleotide sequence: TGTGCCAGCAGCGTAGCTTTAGCTGGAAACACCATATATTTT. Its translation is CASSVALAGNTIYF.